This is a list of T cell receptor beta chains from one sample in a study of blood T cell repertoires in COVID-19. Sequencing was performed with immunoSEQ multiplex PCR; in TCRdb, only in-frame clones are kept and a portion is missing. Counted here are about 200,000 clones, 65% to 90% occurring once; the ten biggest clones make up 3% to 4%. Sequenced material: PBMCs or T cells enriched from blood (not recorded which). The receptors were sampled from a woman between 40 and 50 years old with acute COVID-19. Each CDR3 is given with its conserved first and last residue. D genes are given only for firm matches. Rows give clone size only sometimes, using once, few, many, or a class for an expanded clone.

D	J	size	V	CDR3	DNA
TRBD1	TRBJ2-4	once	TRBV10-2	CAKIGGWGTGVYF	TGCGCCAAGATCGGGGGTTGGGGGACAGGGGTCTACTTC
TRBD1	TRBJ1-4	.	TRBV6-6	CASKGGADEKLFF	TGTGCCAGCAAAGGGGGCGCAGACGAAAAACTGTTTTTT
TRBD2	TRBJ2-1	.	TRBV7-2	CASSYTSGTYNEQFF	TGTGCCAGCAGCTACACTAGCGGGACCTACAATGAGCAGTTCTTC
TRBD1	TRBJ2-1	.	TRBV5-4	CASSPDRQSYNEQFF	TGTGCCAGCAGCCCGGACAGGCAGTCCTACAATGAGCAGTTCTTC
.	TRBJ1-2	.	TRBV28	CASQAGGEIGGYTF	TGTGCCAGCCAAGCTGGGGGGGAAATCGGGGGCTACACCTTC
.	TRBJ2-7	.	TRBV27	CASRHRVLHEQYF	TGTGCCAGCAGACACAGGGTTTTGCACGAGCAGTACTTC
TRBD1	TRBJ2-7	.	TRBV30	CAWSKGNRGPGNAYEQYF	TGTGCCTGGAGTAAGGGAAACAGGGGGCCAGGTAACGCCTACGAGCAGTACTTC
.	TRBJ2-7	once	TRBV5-1	CASSLVGVEQYF	TGCGCCAGCAGCTTGGTAGGGGTCGAGCAGTACTTC
TRBD2	TRBJ2-1	.	TRBV4-1	CASSQVELAGNNEQFF	TGCGCCAGCAGCCAAGTAGAACTAGCGGGGAACAATGAGCAGTTCTTC
TRBD1	TRBJ1-5	.	TRBV28	CASSLGQGRQPQHF	TGTGCCAGCAGTTTAGGACAGGGGCGTCAGCCCCAGCATTTT
.	TRBJ1-4	.	TRBV7-6	CASSPRTMGGEKLFF	TGTGCCAGCAGCCCGAGGACAATGGGGGGTGAAAAACTGTTTTTT
TRBD1	TRBJ1-1	.	TRBV28	CASSQQGTPNTEAFF	TGTGCCAGCAGTCAACAGGGGACCCCGAACACTGAAGCTTTCTTT
.	TRBJ1-2	.	TRBV5-4	CAWGEEGGYTF	TGTGCCTGGGGGGAGGAAGGAGGCTACACCTTC
.	TRBJ2-7	.	TRBV19	CASSIAPGGTNCEQYF	TGTGCCAGTAGTATTGCCCCCGGGGGTACCAACTGCGAGCAGTACTTC
.	TRBJ2-1	.	TRBV27	CASSLVRVPTRGSYNEQFF	TGTGCCAGCAGTTTAGTGCGGGTACCCACTCGGGGCTCCTACAATGAGCAGTTCTTC
TRBD1	TRBJ2-7	.	TRBV4-1	CATRGTGGEQYF	TGCGCCACCCGTGGGACAGGAGGGGAGCAGTACTTC
TRBD1	TRBJ2-3	.	TRBV7-7	CASSLGQGADTQYF	TGTGCCAGCAGCTTAGGACAGGGGGCTGATACGCAGTATTTT
.	TRBJ2-3	.	TRBV7-9	CASSLQGLFRRDTQYF	TGTGCCAGCAGCTTACAGGGGCTCTTTCGTCGAGATACGCAGTATTTT
TRBD2	TRBJ2-3	.	TRBV5-1	CASSLGLAGTGTDTQYF	TGCGCCAGCAGCTTGGGGTTAGCGGGAACGGGCACAGATACGCAGTATTTT
TRBD1	TRBJ2-3	.	TRBV5-6	CASSEGTGTSTDTQYF	TGTGCCAGCAGCGAAGGGACAGGGACCAGCACAGATACGCAGTATTTT
TRBD2	TRBJ2-4	.	TRBV7-2	CASRVAGYSPNIQYF	TGTGCCAGCAGGGTAGCGGGATACAGCCCAAACATTCAGTACTTC
TRBD2	TRBJ2-5	.	TRBV11-2	CASSLRTSGFQETQYF	TGTGCCAGCAGCTTGCGAACTAGCGGGTTCCAAGAGACCCAGTACTTC
TRBD2	TRBJ2-7	few	TRBV3-1/TRBV3-2	CASSQDSLAGGPHEQYF	TGTGCCAGCAGCCAAGATTCCCTAGCGGGAGGGCCCCACGAGCAGTACTTC
.	TRBJ1-5	.	TRBV6-5	CASSYGRRSEQPQHF	TGTGCCAGCAGTTACGGGAGGAGAAGCGAACAGCCCCAGCATTTT
TRBD2	TRBJ2-1	.	TRBV25-1	CASRLAVNEQFF	TGTGCCAGCAGACTAGCGGTAAATGAGCAGTTCTTC
TRBD1	TRBJ1-5	.	TRBV11-2	CASSRDRSSNQPQHF	TGTGCCAGCAGCCGGGACAGGTCGAGCAATCAGCCCCAGCATTTT
TRBD1	TRBJ1-2	.	TRBV27	CASSPRDRSPALRGYTF	TGTGCCAGCAGTCCCCGGGACAGGTCGCCCGCCTTGCGGGGCTACACCTTC
TRBD2	TRBJ2-3	.	TRBV9	CASSVASRGGPGLNTQYF	TGTGCCAGCAGCGTAGCCTCACGGGGAGGGCCGGGTCTAAATACGCAGTATTTT
TRBD2	TRBJ2-1	.	TRBV11-2	CASSHAYRGLRGEKQFF	TGTGCCAGCAGCCACGCATACCGGGGACTAAGAGGAGAAAAGCAGTTCTTC
.	TRBJ1-5	few	TRBV7-9	CASSMGHQPQHF	TGTGCCAGCAGCATGGGGCATCAGCCCCAGCATTTT
TRBD1	TRBJ1-1	.	TRBV19	CASSLQGAGTEAFF	TGTGCCAGTAGCCTACAGGGGGCTGGCACTGAAGCTTTCTTT
TRBD2	TRBJ2-3	.	TRBV25-1	CASSPAASGRKTDTQYF	TGTGCCAGCAGTCCGGCGGCTAGCGGGAGGAAAACAGATACGCAGTATTTT
.	TRBJ1-5	.	TRBV6-5	CASRWGGWENQPQHF	TGTGCCAGCAGGTGGGGGGGCTGGGAAAATCAGCCCCAGCATTTT
.	TRBJ2-7	.	TRBV7-2	CASSTQGGPLEQYF	TGTGCCAGCAGCACCCAGGGAGGACCCCTGGAGCAGTACTTC
TRBD2	TRBJ2-7	few	TRBV14	CASSQAGLATYEQYF	TGTGCCAGCAGCCAGGCAGGACTAGCTACCTACGAGCAGTACTTC
.	TRBJ2-2	.	TRBV29-1	CSVGEAGELFF	TGCAGCGTCGGGGAGGCCGGGGAGCTGTTTTTT
TRBD1	TRBJ1-1	.	TRBV12-3/TRBV12-4	CASSFQGVKAFF	TGTGCCAGCAGTTTTCAGGGGGTAAAAGCTTTCTTT
.	TRBJ1-2	many	TRBV9	CASSRPTDGYTF	TGTGCCAGCAGCAGGCCGACAGATGGCTACACCTTC
TRBD1	TRBJ2-1	.	TRBV19	CASSISQGPGNEQFF	TGTGCCAGTAGTATTTCACAGGGGCCTGGCAATGAGCAGTTCTTC
TRBD2	TRBJ2-5	.	TRBV12-5	CASGLAGLAGGAETQYF	TGTGCTAGTGGTTTGGCCGGACTAGCGGGAGGCGCTGAGACCCAGTACTTC
TRBD2	TRBJ2-2	.	TRBV5-6	CASSLGWREGTGELFF	TGTGCCAGCAGCTTAGGATGGCGGGAGGGAACCGGGGAGCTGTTTTTT
TRBD2	TRBJ2-3	.	TRBV3-1/TRBV3-2	CASSWAGETDTQYF	TGTGCCAGCAGCTGGGCGGGAGAGACAGATACGCAGTATTTT
.	TRBJ1-4	.	TRBV28	CASTLSGAVKLFF	TGTGCCAGCACCTTATCAGGGGCGGTAAAACTGTTTTTT
.	TRBJ1-5	once	TRBV4-1	CASSQRLVYSNQPQHF	TGCGCCAGCAGCCAACGCCTTGTCTATAGCAATCAGCCCCAGCATTTT
.	TRBJ2-3	.	TRBV28	CASSPGYRALTDTQYF	TGTGCCAGCAGCCCCGGGTATCGCGCCTTGACAGATACGCAGTATTTT